These 10 T cell receptor beta chains were all obtained from the same sample, sequenced in a study of T cell changes during pregnancy in multiple sclerosis. Only in-frame clones appear in the TCRdb table, and some are missing; sequencing was by immunoSEQ multiplex PCR. This table has tens of thousands of clones, approximately 94% appearing once. This specimen consisted of CD4+ T cells from peripheral blood mononuclear cells, obtained before pregnancy. These receptors all come from a female donor with multiple sclerosis, enrolled in a pregnancy study.

The chain uses TRBV5-4 and TRBJ2-3; TRBD2 matches at 9 bases. Germline CDR1 SGHNT, CDR2 YYREEE (reference sequence). This CDR3 has 14 amino acids. After removal of 4 bases from V and 2 bases from J, the junction contained 2 bases not matched to a gene. CDR3 residues: CASSRTSDTDTQYF. The CDR3, as DNA: TGTGCCAGCAGCAGGACTAGCGACACAGATACGCAGTATTTT.

As regards this clone: A read error may account for a junction end that differs from germline. The chain has TRBV5-6 and TRBJ2-5, with 12 bases matching TRBD2. Germline V CDR1 and CDR2: SGHDT, YYEEEE. The CDR3 contains 17 residues. CDR3 sequence: CASSLGLAGPPQETQYF. As DNA, the CDR3 is TGTGCTAGCAGCTTGGGACTAGCGGGCCCGCCCCAAGAGACCCAGTACTTC.

This chain uses TRBV11-3 with TRBJ2-2, with a weak D call TRBD2 (5 bases). V lost 5 bases to trimming and J lost 0 bases, with 13 bases between them. The CDR3 loop spans 16 amino acids. Germline CDR1 and CDR2: SGHNT and YENEEA. CDR3 region: CASSPRSGSNTGELFF. Here the CDR3 DNA reads TGTGCCAGCAGCCCCCGGTCGGGGTCGAACACCGGGGAGCTGTTTTTT.

The genes are TRBV18 and TRBJ1-5, with D unclear. Per the germline V gene, CDR1 is KGHSH and CDR2 is LQKENI. The CDR3 is made up of 14 amino acids. Deletions cut 3 bases from V and 4 bases from J, with 10 bases between. Written as DNA, the CDR3 is TGTGCCAGCTCACCGGCGGGTCCTAATCAGCCCCAGCATTTT. Its protein is CASSPAGPNQPQHF.

This chain uses TRBV7-2 with TRBJ2-7; 8 positions agree with TRBD2. J gave up 0 bases and V 1 base, and 2 bases lay outside the gene matches. Germline CDR1 reads SGHTA; CDR2 reads FQGNSA. This CDR3 contains 15 residues. The CDR3 loop reads CASSLGLAGSYEQYF. Written as DNA, the CDR3 is TGTGCCAGCAGCTTAGGGCTAGCGGGCTCCTACGAGCAGTACTTC.

This clone was counted between two and nine times. V is TRBV7-2 and J is TRBJ2-3, with D tentatively TRBD2 (7 bases). The CDR3 spans 18 residues. Trimming shortened V by 2 bases and J by 4 bases, and 22 bases separated the two germline ends. Germline CDR1 is SGHTA and CDR2 is FQGNSA. The CDR3 bases are TGTGCCAGCAGCTTATGGTTGGCCAGCGGGACACGAGCAGATACGCAGTATTTT. Its protein is CASSLWLASGTRADTQYF.

V and J are TRBV27 and TRBJ1-2; 7 nucleotides align to TRBD1. This CDR3 has 19 amino acids. Per the germline V gene, CDR1 is MNHEY and CDR2 is SMNVEV (reference sequence). V lost 4 bases, J lost 4 bases, and 21 bases stayed unmatched. CDR3 sequence reads: CASSSTKLGGTEDSYGYTF. CDR3 nucleotide sequence: TGTGCCAGCAGTTCCACTAAATTAGGCGGGACAGAGGATTCCTATGGCTACACCTTC.

This sequence joins TRBV13 and TRBJ2-2; 12 positions match TRBD1. This CDR3 contains 17 residues. Germline trimming cut 5 bases from V and 7 bases from J; bases unmatched to any gene: 11. CDR1 is PRHDT and CDR2 is FYEKMQ in the germline V gene (reference sequence). The CDR3 DNA sequence: TGTGCCAGCAGCCTACCCTGGGACAGGGGGCAAAGCGGGGAGCTGTTTTTT. Protein: CASSLPWDRGQSGELFF.

The rearrangement links TRBV5-6 to TRBJ2-1; tentatively, D is TRBD1 (6 bases). Trimming shortened V by 4 bases and J by 1 base, and 12 bases separated the two germline ends. The germline gives CDR1 SGHDT, CDR2 YYEEEE. The CDR3 contains 15 residues. CDR3 nucleotides: TGTGCCAGCAGCGTACAGGGTCCTTCCTACAATGAGCAGTTCTTC. Encoded protein: CASSVQGPSYNEQFF. The variable domain in full, completed from reference TRBV5-6 and TRBJ2-1, reads DAGVTQSPTHLIKTRGQQVTLRCSPKSGHDTVSWYQQALGQGPQFIFQYYEEEERQRGNFPDRFSGHQFPNYSSELNVNALLLGDSALYLCASSVQGPSYNEQFFGPGTRLTVL.

The rearrangement links TRBV21-1 to TRBJ2-2; the D call in the table, TRBD2, was not verified against the DNA. TRBV21-1 is deemed a pseudogene. The CDR3 totals 18 residues. CDR3 in amino acids: CASSRVGGADEITGELFF. The CDR3 DNA reads as TGTGCCAGCAGCAGAGTCGGGGGGGCTGACGAGATCACCGGGGAGCTGTTTTTT.